This T cell receptor (beta chain) derives from a study of early T cells in non-severe SARS-CoV-2 infection. Whole-study context: From unsorted whole blood, bulk RNA was sequenced, and the chains remained unpaired.

The V and J ends lost 0 bases and 5 bases respectively, with 15 bases between them. Per germline, CDR1 SGDLS and CDR2 YYNGEE. This CDR3 has 15 residues. Tagging with unique molecular identifiers was applied to individual cDNA molecules. Each CDR3 protein is one row after TCRdb ran MiXCR on the 5' RACE reads. The sample shows approximately 64,000 distinct CDR3 sequences, 20% of them seen only once. The TCR originated in an adult who was a healthcare worker with PCR-confirmed SARS-CoV-2 infection or an uninfected control (not recorded which). The input for sequencing was whole blood, taken at baseline. The chain combines TRBV9 with TRBJ2-7, with D unresolved. DNA of the CDR3: TGTGCCAGCAGCGTAGACGGTGGGTCTGTCGACGAGCAGTACTTC. This codes for CASSVDGGSVDEQYF. Using reference TRBV9 and TRBJ2-7 for the parts outside the CDR3, the full variable domain is DSGVTQTPKHLITATGQRVTLRCSPRSGDLSVYWYQQSLDQGLQFLIQYYNGEERAKGNILERFSAQQFPDLHSELNLSSLELGDSALYFCASSVDGGSVDEQYFGPGTRLTVT.